Presented here are 19 T cell receptor beta chains from one specimen sequenced in a study of CD8+CD57+ T cells in acquired aplastic anemia. Genomic DNA, the template, was used for profiling of the TCR beta VDJ and CDR3. One entry per CDR3 protein, called by TCRdb with MiXCR from the reads. The table shows around 130,000 distinct CDR3 sequences, with 48% occurring only once. Material for sequencing was sorted CD4+, CD8+, or CD8+CD57+ T cells (not recorded which) from PBMCs. Every receptor here comes from a human donor in good health, serving as a control.

The V call is TRBV24-1, the J call TRBJ2-7; 7 bases are a match to TRBD2. The CDR3 is 15 amino acids. Germline CDR1 reads KGHDR; CDR2 reads SFDVKD. The V segment lost 3 bases and the J segment 1 base; nucleotides outside the gene matches: 5. The CDR3 sequence: CATSDGGEESYEQYF. The CDR3 DNA follows: TGTGCCACCAGTGATGGGGGGGAGGAATCCTACGAGCAGTACTTC.

The chain recombines TRBV5-6 with TRBJ1-2; perhaps TRBD1 as D (5 bases). Trimming cost V 4 bases and J 6 bases, with 16 bases left between them. Germline V gene lookup returns CDR1 SGHDT and CDR2 YYEEEE. The CDR3 covers 14 residues. DNA for the CDR3: TGTGCCAGCAGCCTTCCGGGGGAGGTCGATGGCTACACCTTC. This sequence encodes CASSLPGEVDGYTF.

The chain couples TRBV7-2 to TRBJ1-2; no clear D. Trimming pared 8 bases from V and 4 bases from J, leaving 11 bases between. This CDR3 comprises 12 residues. Germline V CDR1 and CDR2: SGHTA, FQGNSA. As DNA, the CDR3 is TGTGCCAGCGGTCAGGAAACCTATGGCTACACCTTC. Amino acid sequence: CASGQETYGYTF.

This rearrangement joins TRBV24-1 to TRBJ2-1; the D is unclear. This CDR3 has 15 amino acids. Deletions cut 11 bases from V and 1 base from J, with 17 bases between. The germline CDR1 and CDR2 sequences are KGHDR and SFDVKD. The CDR3 region is CASSLAVSSYNEQFF. DNA for the CDR3: TGTGCCAGCAGCTTGGCCGTTAGTTCCTACAATGAGCAGTTCTTC.

This clonotype was counted between two and nine times. This chain connects TRBV15 to TRBJ1-1; unclear D gene. Germline CDR1 LNHNV, CDR2 YYDKDF (reference sequence). This CDR3 is built from 13 residues. V was cut by 8 bases and J by 3 bases, with 13 bases left in between. The CDR3 DNA is TGTGCCACCGCAGGAAGGGTAGACACTGAAGCTTTCTTT. This translates into CATAGRVDTEAFF.

The chain combines TRBV15 with TRBJ2-5, with 9 bases that match TRBD2. The CDR3 totals 14 residues. The V gene end was trimmed by 0 bases and the J gene end by 4 bases; junction bases not matched to a gene: 0. CDR1 is LNHNV and CDR2 is YYDKDF in the germline V gene (reference sequence). CDR3 region: CATSRDSGGETQYF. The CDR3 bases are TGTGCCACCAGCAGAGATAGCGGGGGAGAGACCCAGTACTTC.

The chain recombines TRBV20-1 with TRBJ2-1, with D possibly TRBD2 on 5 matching bases. The CDR3 totals 13 residues. In germline, CDR1 is DFQATT, CDR2 SNEGSKA (reference sequence). Trimming removed 5 bases at V and 5 bases at J, with 13 bases between. This CDR3 is CSAGPMRDNEQFF. The DNA for the CDR3 is TGCAGTGCTGGACCGATGAGGGACAATGAGCAGTTCTTC.

This clonotype was observed at least ten times. The gene calls are TRBV6-2 or TRBV6-3 and TRBJ1-2, with 9 bases matching TRBD1. In germline, CDR1 is MNHEY, CDR2 SVGEGT. J was trimmed by 6 bases and V by 1 base; bases with no gene match: 3. The CDR3 runs to 14 residues. Here the CDR3 reads CASSYWGTGHGYTF. The CDR3 coding sequence is TGTGCCAGCAGTTACTGGGGGACAGGGCATGGCTACACCTTC.

The J gene is TRBJ1-1, the V gene TRBV29-1, with D hard to call. Germline V gives CDR1 SQVTM, CDR2 ANQGSEA. V lost 6 bases to trimming and J lost 5 bases, with 13 bases between them. This CDR3 spans 12 amino acids. CDR3 in DNA: TGCAGCGTCCGGACGGGAGGGACTGAAGCTTTCTTT. It yields the protein CSVRTGGTEAFF.

The chain couples TRBV24-1 to TRBJ1-2; D gene uncertain. V lost 3 bases to trimming and J lost 1 base, with 11 bases between them. Germline V gives CDR1 KGHDR, CDR2 SFDVKD. The CDR3 consists of 15 residues. The CDR3 loop is CATSDGSGLNYGYTF. The DNA for the CDR3 is TGTGCCACCAGTGATGGGTCAGGTCTTAACTATGGCTACACCTTC.

The chain is built from TRBV19 and TRBJ2-3, with 7 bases matching TRBD2. The germline gives CDR1 LNHDA, CDR2 SQIVND (reference sequence). Trimming removed 9 bases from V and 0 bases from J; junction bases left unmatched: 6. The length of the CDR3 is 14 residues. CDR3 sequence (DNA): TGTGCCAGGGCCCCGGGGGGAAGCACAGATACGCAGTATTTT. As protein: CARAPGGSTDTQYF.

The chain recombines TRBV19 with TRBJ1-5; D is uncertain. CDR1 is LNHDA and CDR2 is SQIVND in the germline V gene (reference sequence). The V end lost 5 bases, the J end lost 1 base, and 12 bases lay between the germline ends. The CDR3 has 15 residues. CDR3 residues: CASSPRWESNQPQHF. CDR3 nucleotides: TGTGCCAGTAGTCCCCGATGGGAGAGCAATCAGCCCCAGCATTTT.

In this sample, this clonotype turned up many times. The V call is TRBV11-2, the J call TRBJ2-7, with 10 bases that match TRBD2. CDR1 and CDR2 from the germline V gene are SGHAT and FQNNGV. With V trimmed by 3 bases and J by 2 bases, 4 bases remained unmatched. The CDR3 spans 15 residues. The CDR3 spells CASSLSSGGAYEQYF. The DNA of the CDR3 is TGTGCCAGCAGCTTGTCGAGCGGGGGGGCCTACGAGCAGTACTTC.

This clonotype came up many times. This rearrangement joins TRBV19 to TRBJ2-7, with D uncertain. CDR1 LNHDA and CDR2 SQIVND come from the germline V gene (reference sequence). Trimming pared 9 bases from V and 3 bases from J, leaving 15 bases between. CDR3 size: 13 residues. The CDR3 loop reads CASAGRPLYEQYF. CDR3 nucleotides: TGTGCCAGCGCCGGGCGACCACTCTACGAGCAGTACTTC.

CDR3 sequence: CASSIVKGAGETQYF. CDR3 coding DNA: TGTGCCAGTAGTATAGTTAAGGGGGCGGGAGAGACCCAGTACTTC. The rearrangement joins TRBV19 to TRBJ2-5; 7 bases line up with TRBD1. The CDR3 extends over 15 amino acids. CDR1 and CDR2 (germline): LNHDA, SQIVND (reference sequence). The V segment lost 1 base and the J segment 4 bases; nucleotides outside the gene matches: 6.

In regard to this clonotype: The junction departs from germline at one end; a sequencing error may be responsible. The chain combines TRBV29-1 with TRBJ1-1, with D perhaps TRBD1 (5 bases). CDR1 SQVTM and CDR2 ANQGSEA come from the germline V gene. CDR3 length equals 13 residues. The CDR3 nucleotides read TGCAGCGTGGCCGGGACCCTGAACACTGAAGCTTTCTTC. The encoded protein is CSVAGTLNTEAFF.

The rearrangement links TRBV20-1 to TRBJ1-2, with D unresolved. V gave up 1 base and J gave up 5 bases, with 14 bases separating them. Germline CDR1 is DFQATT and CDR2 is SNEGSKA (reference sequence). The CDR3 sequence is 14 residues long. CDR3 coding DNA: TGCAGTGCTAGAGTCCCTCCGAGTCCTTATGGCTACACCTTC. This gives the protein CSARVPPSPYGYTF.

V and J are TRBV12-3 or TRBV12-4 and TRBJ2-7, with 10 bases that match TRBD1. The CDR3 consists of 13 residues. The junction had 4 bases not matched to a gene; V was cut back by 6 bases and J by 5 bases. Here the CDR3 DNA reads TGTGCCAGCAGCTTGGGACAGGGGAACGAGCAGTACTTC. Translation: CASSLGQGNEQYF.

A word on this clonotype: At one boundary the junction diverges from the germline segment, which might be a read error. This chain joins TRBV5-1 and TRBJ2-6; D could derive from TRBD1 or TRBD2 (5 bases each). The CDR3 is made up of 15 amino acids. From germline, CDR1 is SGHRS and CDR2 YFSETQ. CDR3 sequence reads: CASSLDGSGANVLTF. DNA of the CDR3: TGCGCCAGCAGCTTGGACGGGTCCGGGGCCAACGTCCTGACCTTC.